Following are 14 T cell receptor beta chains from one sample sequenced in a study of Graves' ophthalmopathy and Graves' hyperthyroidism. Amplification from RNA transcripts yielded the TCR beta CDR3 regions. An initial RT-PCR round employing HTBI primers preceded a second-round multiplex PCR. From the multiplex PCR reads, TCRdb called clonotypes with MiXCR, one entry per CDR3 protein. The sample contains a few hundred thousand distinct CDR3 sequences, 35% to 45% of which appear only once. Source material: peripheral blood or thyroid tissue (not recorded which). These receptors came from an adult man with Graves' hyperthyroidism.

Points on this clonotype: A much larger clone is a single base away; this may be a read error. V is TRBV9 and J is TRBJ1-4; D is unresolved. CDR1 and CDR2 from the germline V gene are SGDLS and YYNGEE. CDR3 length equals 14 residues. CDR3: CASSERSLNEKLFF. CDR3 nucleotides: TGTGCCAGCAGCGAAAGATCCCTCAATGAGAAACTGTTTTTT.

This clonotype was seen a handful of times. The V call is TRBV29-1, the J call TRBJ1-1, with D unresolved. Trimming cost V 3 bases and J 4 bases, with 9 bases left between them. Germline V CDR1 and CDR2: SQVTM, ANQGSEA. CDR3 length: 12 amino acids. The chain's CDR3 is CSVDYGSTEAFF. The CDR3 DNA reads TGCAGCGTTGATTACGGGAGCACTGAAGCTTTCTTT.

The rearrangement links TRBV14 to TRBJ2-3; possibly TRBD1 for D (5 bases). Between the trimmed V and J ends, which lost 1 base and 2 bases, there was a span of 10 bases. Per the germline V gene, CDR1 is SGHDN and CDR2 is FVKESK. CDR3 length: 15 residues. CDR3 nucleotides: TGTGCCAGCAGCCAAGTACCAGGGAACACAGATACGCAGTATTTT. As protein: CASSQVPGNTDTQYF.

This chain's CDR3 is CASSLLNRGETQYF. In nucleotides, the CDR3 is TGTGCCAGCAGCTTGCTTAACAGGGGTGAGACCCAGTACTTC. This chain connects TRBV7-9 to TRBJ2-5; 7 bases agree with TRBD1. The CDR3 is 14 amino acids. J was trimmed by 5 bases and V by 3 bases; bases with no gene match: 6. The V gene's germline CDR1 is SEHNR and CDR2 FQNEAQ (reference sequence). The full variable domain, rest sourced from reference TRBV7-9 and TRBJ2-5, is DTGVSQNPRHKITKRGQNVTFRCDPISEHNRLYWYRQTLGQGPEFLTYFQNEAQLEKSRLLSDRFSAERPKGSFSTLEIQRTEQGDSAMYLCASSLLNRGETQYFGPGTRLLVL.

This clonotype was seen repeatedly, ten times or more. The chain is built from TRBV5-8 and TRBJ1-6; unclear D gene. This CDR3 is 16 amino acids long. V was trimmed by 0 bases and J by 5 bases, leaving 12 bases between them. Germline-derived CDR1 and CDR2 are SGHTS and YDEGEE. For the CDR3, the DNA is TGTGCCAGCAGCTTGGATCTGGCAGCCAATAATTCACCCCTCCACTTT. The encoded protein is CASSLDLAANNSPLHF.

V is TRBV20-1 and J is TRBJ2-5; D tentatively fits TRBD1 or TRBD2 (5 bases each). The J call could be wrong; TRBJ2-1 is a better fit for the DNA end. This CDR3 region has 16 residues. Germline CDR1 reads DFQATT; CDR2 reads SNEGSKA (reference sequence). DNA for the CDR3: TGCAGTGCTAGAGAGAAGGGGCGGGTGTCCTACAATGAGCAGTTCTTC. Its translation: CSAREKGRVSYNEQFF.

This clonotype has a handful of counts. The chain uses TRBV29-1 and TRBJ2-1; no definite D call. Germline V lookup: CDR1 SQVTM, CDR2 ANQGSEA. This CDR3 spans 12 amino acids. V shed 4 bases and J shed 10 bases, with 14 bases lying between them. CDR3 sequence (DNA): TGCAGCGTTGCCGGCCTCAGTAACGAGCAGTTCTTC. Protein: CSVAGLSNEQFF.

Note on this clonotype: This clone may be a read error of a much larger clone one base away. The chain uses TRBV5-8 and TRBJ1-1; D gene ambiguous. The length of the CDR3 is 12 residues. The germline CDR1 and CDR2 sequences are SGHTS and YDEGEE. The CDR3 loop reads CASSLTTFEALF. The CDR3 coding sequence is TGTGCCAGCAGCTTGACCACCTTTGAAGCTCTCTTT.

This clonotype was seen at least ten times. J is TRBJ1-1 and V is TRBV27; D uncertain. This CDR3 spans 13 amino acids. With 2 bases removed from V and 4 bases from J, the gap between germline ends came to 8 bases. The V gene's germline CDR1 is MNHEY and CDR2 SMNVEV (reference sequence). CDR3 bases: TGTGCCAGCAGTTTAGGGAAGAGCACTGAAGCTTTCTTT. Translation: CASSLGKSTEAFF.

The chain recombines TRBV5-1 with TRBJ1-4; the D is unclear. From germline, CDR1 is SGHRS and CDR2 YFSETQ. The CDR3 runs to 14 residues. V was pared by 0 bases and J by 5 bases, with 8 bases between. The CDR3 nucleotides are TGCGCCAGCAGCTTGGGGACCTACAATGAAAAACTGTTTTTT. Its translation: CASSLGTYNEKLFF.

CDR3 nucleotides: TGTGCCAGCAGTTGGAGGGGTACCGGGGAGCTGTTTTTT. Its translation: CASSWRGTGELFF. V is TRBV12-3 or TRBV12-4 and J is TRBJ2-2, with D perhaps TRBD2 (6 bases). Trimming removed 4 bases from V and 5 bases from J, with 8 bases in between. CDR3 size: 13 residues.

Remarks on this clonotype: With a much larger clone just one base away, this may be a read error. The chain carries TRBV7-9 and TRBJ1-4, with a possible D match to TRBD1 (5 bases). The CDR3 is 13 residues long. The germline V gene encodes CDR1 SEHNR and CDR2 FQNEAQ (reference sequence). Trimming left V 3 bases short and J 6 bases short, with 8 bases between. CDR3 coding DNA: TGTGCCAGCAGCTTCCGGGACGATGAAAAACTGTTTTTT. Protein product: CASSFRDDEKLFF. Complete variable domain (other parts from reference TRBV7-9 and TRBJ1-4): DTGVSQNPRHKITKRGQNVTFRCDPISEHNRLYWYRQTLGQGPEFLTYFQNEAQLEKSRLLSDRFSAERPKGSFSTLEIQRTEQGDSAMYLCASSFRDDEKLFFGSGTQLSVL.

The V call is TRBV25-1, the J call TRBJ1-2, with D possibly TRBD1 on 5 matching bases. V lost 11 bases, J lost 4 bases, and 20 bases lay in between. The CDR3 has 14 residues. Germline V gene data show CDR1 as MGHDK and CDR2 as SYGVNS. The CDR3 DNA is TGTGCCTGGAGTGTAATTTGGGGGACCTATGGCTACACCTTC. Translated: CAWSVIWGTYGYTF.

This clonotype was seen only a few times. The chain uses TRBV3-1 and TRBJ2-7; 8 bases align to TRBD1. This CDR3 region has 15 residues. The germline CDR1 and CDR2 sequences are LGHDT and YNNKEL (reference sequence). The trim removed 5 bases at V and 3 bases at J, leaving 9 bases unmatched. The DNA of the CDR3 is TGTGCCAGCAGCACCCGAGACAGGGGAGGCTACGAGCAGTACTTC. Residues: CASSTRDRGGYEQYF.